These 13 T cell receptor beta chains came from one sample sequenced in a study of blood T cell repertoires in COVID-19. The repertoire was sequenced with immunoSEQ multiplex PCR; TCRdb's copy has only in-frame clones and lacks some. The sample consists of approximately 220,000 clones, approximately 86% of them appearing once. Sequenced sample: PBMCs or T cells enriched from blood (not recorded which). The receptors shown here come from a woman aged 30 to 39 with acute COVID-19.

This chain links TRBV15 with TRBJ1-5; TRBD1 is a possible D gene (5 bases). The CDR3 length is 18 residues. Trimming took 0 bases from V and 7 from J, leaving 22 bases between them. Germline V gives CDR1 LNHNV, CDR2 YYDKDF (reference sequence). CDR3 nucleotides: TGTGCCACCAGCAGAGATGGGACTAATACCCGGGGCAGCCAGCCCCAGCATTTT. It yields the protein CATSRDGTNTRGSQPQHF.

The gene calls are TRBV27 and TRBJ1-4, with D possibly TRBD1 on 6 matching bases. Trimming took off 6 bases at V and 0 bases at J, with 11 bases between the two ends. This CDR3 spans 15 amino acids. The germline V gene has CDR1 MNHEY and CDR2 SMNVEV (reference sequence). The CDR3 DNA is TGTGCCAGCAGGCCCGGGACAACAACTAATGAAAAACTGTTTTTT. Translating it yields CASRPGTTTNEKLFF. The full variable domain, completed using reference TRBV27 and TRBJ1-4, is EAQVTQNPRYLITVTGKKLTVTCSQNMNHEYMSWYRQDPGLGLRQIYYSMNVEVTDKGDVPEGYKVSRKEKRNFPLILESPSPNQTSLYFCASRPGTTTNEKLFFGSGTQLSVL.

The rearrangement joins TRBV7-2 to TRBJ2-7, with TRBD2 as a possible D gene (6 bases). V lost 5 bases and J lost 4, with 12 bases in between. The CDR3 loop spans 13 amino acids. Germline CDR1 SGHTA, CDR2 FQGNSA. CDR3 protein: CASSPRGGYEQYF. CDR3 DNA sequence: TGTGCCAGCAGCCCAAGGGGAGGATACGAGCAGTACTTC.

About this clone: At one of its ends the junction is not consistent with the germline gene, which may arise from a read error. This rearrangement joins TRBV11-2 to TRBJ1-4; perhaps TRBD1 as D (5 bases). The CDR3 extends over 16 amino acids. Germline assignment: CDR1 SGHAT and CDR2 FQNNGV. CDR3: CASSLSQGGENGKLFF. The CDR3 coding sequence is TGTGCCAGCAGCTTATCCCAGGGAGGCGAAAATGGAAAACTGTTTTTT.

Only a few counts were recorded for this clone. The V call is TRBV6-5, the J call TRBJ1-2; D not resolved. The V gene's germline CDR1 is MNHEY and CDR2 SVGAGI. There are 13 residues in the CDR3. Deletions cut 8 bases from V and 7 bases from J, with 17 bases between. DNA for the CDR3: TGTGCCAGCCAGGAAAGTCAAACGTTTGGCTACACCTTC. This sequence encodes CASQESQTFGYTF.

The chain uses TRBV19 and TRBJ2-3; D may be TRBD1 (6 bases). This CDR3 has 16 residues. Per the germline V gene, CDR1 is LNHDA and CDR2 is SQIVND (reference sequence). Trimming left V 3 bases short and J 10 bases short, with 23 bases between. Here the CDR3 reads CASSIPGHPPQISQYF. CDR3 bases: TGTGCCAGTAGTATTCCGGGACACCCCCCACAGATCTCGCAGTATTTT.

This clone was seen just once. The gene calls are TRBV30 and TRBJ2-1; 7 bases are a match to TRBD1. The CDR3 is made up of 15 amino acids. J lost 7 bases, V lost 0 bases, and 9 bases had no gene match. The germline gives CDR1 GTSNPN, CDR2 SVGIG (reference sequence). CDR3 DNA: TGTGCCTGGAGTGTCGGGACAGCCCCGGGAAATGAGCAGTTCTTC. Amino acid sequence: CAWSVGTAPGNEQFF.

V and J are TRBV10-3 and TRBJ1-3; D not certain. The CDR3 has 14 amino acids. Trimming took off 9 bases at V and 0 bases at J, with 12 bases between the two ends. Germline V CDR1 and CDR2: ENHRY, SYGVKD. This CDR3 is CAIRRDSSGNTIYF. CDR3 DNA sequence: TGTGCCATAAGGAGGGATAGCTCTGGAAACACCATATATTTT.

V usage is TRBV19 and J usage is TRBJ2-5, with 8 nucleotides matching TRBD1. The CDR3 consists of 14 residues. Trimming cost V 1 base and J 7 bases; bases outside gene matches: 5. From germline, CDR1 is LNHDA and CDR2 SQIVND (reference sequence). CDR3 DNA sequence: TGTGCCAGTAGTATAGGGACAGGGATGGCGACCCAGTACTTC. This codes for CASSIGTGMATQYF.

The gene calls are TRBV9 and TRBJ1-6; D is undetermined. The V end lost 4 bases, the J end lost 7 bases, and 6 bases lay between the germline ends. In germline, CDR1 is SGDLS, CDR2 YYNGEE. This CDR3 region has 12 residues. CDR3 bases: TGTGCCAGCAGCTCCTCCAATTCACCCCTCCACTTT. Amino acid sequence: CASSSSNSPLHF.

The chain recombines TRBV7-9 with TRBJ2-1; D might be TRBD1 (6 bases). The CDR3 is made up of 16 amino acids. Germline CDR1 is SEHNR and CDR2 is FQNEAQ (reference sequence). V lost 6 bases and J 4 bases, leaving 19 bases between the germline ends. The CDR3 DNA is TGTGCCAGCAGACAGCCTTACAGGGAGATGTACAATGAGCAGTTCTTC. This translates into CASRQPYREMYNEQFF.

CDR3 nucleotide sequence: TGTGCCAGCAGCTTGTACAGGCGGAACACTGAAGCTTTCTTT. It specifies CASSLYRRNTEAFF. V and J are TRBV7-8 and TRBJ1-1; perhaps TRBD1 as D (5 bases). Germline V gene sequence: CDR1 SGHVS, CDR2 FQNEAQ. The V gene lost 3 bases and the J gene lost 1 base, with 9 bases spanning the gap. This CDR3 comprises 14 residues.

The chain is built from TRBV30 and TRBJ2-7; possibly TRBD2 for D (6 bases). Germline values: CDR1 GTSNPN, CDR2 SVGIG (reference sequence). Trimming pared 4 bases from V and 1 base from J, leaving 8 bases between. This CDR3 has 12 residues. The DNA of the CDR3 is TGTGCCTGGACGGGGGAATCCTACGAGCAGTACTTC. As protein: CAWTGESYEQYF.